The 28 T cell receptor beta chains presented below share a single source sample, sequenced in a study of regulatory T cells in long-lasting Graves disease. In building TCR beta libraries, iRepertoire HTBI primers were used together with Arm-PCR of CDR3 regions. TCRdb fed the multiplex PCR reads into MiXCR, producing one record per CDR3 protein. The table has roughly 530,000 distinct CDR3 sequences, 15% to 20% seen once. Time point meaning: newly diagnosed GD, antithyroid drugs for less than 3 months. PBMCs were the source of the RNA used for TCR sequencing. The sample was also linked to a second study, of T cells in Graves' hyperthyroidism and ophthalmopathy.

This specimen was peripheral blood mononuclear cells (PBMCs), taken at new diagnosis, from a patient treated with antithyroid drugs. The receptor set was obtained from a woman aged 35-60 years with Graves disease.

Notes on this clonotype: A much larger clone sits a single nucleotide away, making a read error possible. CDR3: CASTPSWGRWTEASF. CDR3 nucleotide sequence: TGTGCCAGCACACCATCATGGGGGCGCTGGACTGAAGCTTCCTTT. The rearrangement links TRBV6-1 to TRBJ1-1; the D gene is possibly TRBD1 (6 bases). The CDR3 covers 15 residues. Germline values: CDR1 MNHNS, CDR2 SASEGT.

This clonotype was detected ten times or more. The J gene is TRBJ1-2, the V gene TRBV6-1, with 8 nucleotides matching TRBD1. The CDR3 contains 14 residues. Germline V lookup: CDR1 MNHNS, CDR2 SASEGT. V lost 2 bases, J lost 7 bases, and 6 bases stayed unmatched. The CDR3 loop reads CASSELDRASGYTF. The CDR3 DNA follows: TGTGCCAGCAGTGAACTGGACAGGGCAAGTGGCTACACCTTC.

This clonotype has a count of ten or more. The chain combines TRBV20-1 with TRBJ2-7; D may be TRBD2 (7 bases). The ends were cut back, 1 base at V and 2 bases at J, with 12 bases in the middle. This CDR3 comprises 14 residues. The germline gives CDR1 DFQATT, CDR2 SNEGSKA (reference sequence). The CDR3 protein is CSARVAGGPYEQYF. The DNA for the CDR3 is TGCAGTGCTAGAGTGGCCGGGGGGCCCTACGAGCAGTACTTC.

This clonotype was detected ten times or more. The V and J genes are TRBV12-5 and TRBJ1-2, with D tentatively TRBD1 (5 bases). CDR1 is LGHNT, CDR2 FRNRAP, per germline. This CDR3 is built from 13 residues. Trimming cost V 0 bases and J 7 bases, with 9 bases left between them. The CDR3, as DNA: TGTGCTAGTGGTTTGGTGGGGGACTCTGGCTACACCTTC. Translation: CASGLVGDSGYTF.

The chain links TRBV20-1 to TRBJ1-1, with 8 positions matching TRBD1. V lost 2 bases and J lost 10; bases outside the gene matches: 6. The CDR3 has 12 amino acids. Per the germline V gene, CDR1 is DFQATT and CDR2 is SNEGSKA (reference sequence). The CDR3 region has the DNA TGCAGTGCTAGAACGGACAGGGATGCAGCTTTCTTT. Protein product: CSARTDRDAAFF.

This clonotype appeared a few times. The V and J genes are TRBV7-8 and TRBJ2-3, with no clear D. Germline V lookup: CDR1 SGHVS, CDR2 FQNEAQ. The CDR3 has 15 residues. V lost 1 base and J 1 base, leaving 9 bases between the germline ends. The CDR3 spells CASSLGTQGTDTQYF. The CDR3 bases are TGTGCCAGCAGCTTAGGAACCCAGGGCACAGATACGCAGTATTTT.

This clonotype was detected only a few times. This rearrangement joins TRBV28 to TRBJ1-4; D is ambiguous. Germline V lookup: CDR1 MDHEN, CDR2 SYDVKM. V lost 5 bases, J lost 6 bases, and 13 bases lay in between. CDR3 size: 14 residues. The CDR3 loop reads CASSRWRADEKLFF. The CDR3 DNA reads TGTGCCAGCAGTCGGTGGCGGGCAGATGAAAAACTGTTTTTT. Together with reference TRBV28 and TRBJ1-4, the CDR3 gives the full variable domain: DVKVTQSSRYLVKRTGEKVFLECVQDMDHENMFWYRQDPGLGLRLIYFSYDVKMKEKGDIPEGYSVSREKKERFSLILESASTNQTSMYLCASSRWRADEKLFFGSGTQLSVL.

This clonotype was seen more than once but under ten times. The chain couples TRBV13 to TRBJ2-7; TRBD1 aligns across 8 bases. The V gene's germline CDR1 is PRHDT and CDR2 FYEKMQ (reference sequence). The CDR3 runs to 16 residues. Germline trimming cut 5 bases from V and 0 bases from J; bases unmatched to any gene: 9. DNA for the CDR3: TGTGCCAGCAGCGCCGGTCAGGGGGCGCGCTCCTACGAGCAGTACTTC. It encodes CASSAGQGARSYEQYF.

Concerning this clonotype itself: The junction departs from the called germline gene at one end, perhaps through a read error. J is TRBJ1-2 and V is TRBV2; 7 bases agree with TRBD1. The CDR3 sequence is 15 residues long. Germline loops: CDR1 SNHLY, CDR2 FYNNEI. The CDR3: CASSHDRAINYGYTF. The CDR3 region has the DNA TGCGCCAGCAGCCACGACAGGGCAATTAACTATGGCTACACCTTC. The full variable domain, its missing parts supplied by reference TRBV2 and TRBJ1-2, is EPEVTQTPSHQVTQMGQEVILRCVPISNHLYFYWYRQILGQKVEFLVSFYNNEISEKSEIFDDQFSVERPDGSNFTLKIRSTKLEDSAMYFCASSHDRAINYGYTFGSGTRLTVV.

Written as DNA, the CDR3 is TGTGCCAGCAGTTTACCCCATGAGGTTGGATATGGAAACACCATATATTTT. Protein: CASSLPHEVGYGNTIYF. The gene calls are TRBV12-3 or TRBV12-4 and TRBJ1-3; D is unclear. V was shortened by 2 bases and J by 3 bases, with 17 bases between the two germline ends. This CDR3 is built from 17 residues.

The chain couples TRBV19 to TRBJ1-6, with 9 bases identical to TRBD1. Looked up from germline, CDR1 is LNHDA and CDR2 is SQIVND (reference sequence). This CDR3 is 15 amino acids long. V trimming: 3 bases; J trimming: 10 bases; junction bases outside the gene matches: 7. In nucleotides, the CDR3 is TGTGCCAGTAGTATTGGTACAGGGGGCGGGTCACCCCTCCACTTT. Translated: CASSIGTGGGSPLHF.

The table lists this clonotype with a few counts. The genes are TRBV3-1 and TRBJ2-5, with 12 nucleotides matching TRBD2. From germline, CDR1 is LGHDT and CDR2 YNNKEL (reference sequence). The CDR3 has 19 amino acids. The junction had 16 bases not matched to a gene; V was cut back by 3 bases and J by 5 bases. The CDR3 spells CASSQRRLAGGLAVETQYF. CDR3 DNA sequence: TGTGCCAGCAGCCAGAGAAGGCTAGCGGGGGGGCTCGCAGTGGAGACCCAGTACTTC.

The chain combines TRBV5-1 with TRBJ2-7, with TRBD1 as a possible D gene (5 bases). Germline values: CDR1 SGHRS, CDR2 YFSETQ. V lost 6 bases and J 2 bases, leaving 15 bases between the germline ends. CDR3 length: 14 residues. The CDR3 reads CASTMGPATYEQYF. DNA of the CDR3: TGCGCCAGCACCATGGGGCCGGCGACCTACGAGCAGTACTTC.

This clonotype came up many times. This chain connects TRBV6-2 or TRBV6-3 to TRBJ2-3, with D possibly TRBD1 on 6 matching bases. The germline V gene has CDR1 MNHEY and CDR2 SVGEGT. The CDR3 is 15 residues long. Trimming cost V 7 bases and J 0 bases, with 14 bases left between them. The CDR3 here is CASKDRLSSTDTQYF. Here the CDR3 DNA reads TGTGCCAGCAAGGACAGACTCTCTAGCACAGATACGCAGTATTTT.

The V and J genes are TRBV30 and TRBJ2-2; the D gene could be TRBD1 or TRBD2 (5 bases each). Germline CDR1 reads GTSNPN; CDR2 reads SVGIG (reference sequence). V was shortened by 1 base and J by 7 bases, with 7 bases between the two germline ends. The CDR3 is 12 amino acids. CDR3 nucleotide sequence: TGTGCCTGGAGTGGGGGGTTCGGGGAGCTGTTTTTT. This encodes CAWSGGFGELFF.

This clonotype was seen ten or more times. The chain couples TRBV28 to TRBJ2-2; weak D call: TRBD1 (5 bases). The CDR3 has 13 residues. Trimming cost V 5 bases and J 5 bases, with 9 bases left between them. CDR1 and CDR2 (germline): MDHEN, SYDVKM. The CDR3 DNA sequence: TGTGCCAGCAGTCTCCGACAGACCGGGGAGCTGTTTTTT. It codes for CASSLRQTGELFF.

Ten or more counts support this clonotype. The gene calls are TRBV14 and TRBJ1-2; D may be TRBD1 (5 bases). This CDR3 comprises 14 residues. The V and J ends lost 4 bases and 3 bases respectively, with 12 bases between them. The V gene's germline CDR1 is SGHDN and CDR2 FVKESK. The CDR3: CASSPGRQYYGYTF. CDR3 nucleotides: TGTGCCAGCAGCCCGGGGAGACAGTACTATGGCTACACCTTC.

The chain has TRBV9 and TRBJ2-3; 7 bases are shared with TRBD1. The junction had 7 bases not matched to a gene; V was cut back by 3 bases and J by 3 bases. The CDR3 loop spans 15 amino acids. Germline values: CDR1 SGDLS, CDR2 YYNGEE. The CDR3 spells CASSATGTGTDTQYF. CDR3 in DNA: TGTGCCAGCAGCGCGACAGGGACGGGGACAGATACGCAGTATTTT.

Concerning this clonotype: A much larger clone lies a single base off, so this may be a read error. The chain employs TRBV12-3 or TRBV12-4 and TRBJ2-6; D is possibly TRBD2 (6 bases). CDR3 size: 19 residues. CDR3 coding DNA: TGTGCCAGCAGTTTAGTGGAGGGTGCTCATGGACTCGGGGCCGACGTCCTGACTTTC. Translated: CASSLVEGAHGLGADVLTF.

In this sample, this clonotype turned up many times. The J gene is TRBJ1-1, the V gene TRBV7-8; D unclear. This CDR3 is 14 amino acids long. V was clipped by 2 bases and J by 0 bases, with 7 bases between them. Germline V gives CDR1 SGHVS, CDR2 FQNEAQ. The CDR3 loop is CASSLLALNTEAFF. The CDR3 DNA sequence: TGTGCCAGCAGCTTATTGGCCTTGAACACTGAAGCTTTCTTT.

Worth noting for this clonotype: A much larger clone differs from this one at a single base, so this may be a read error. The gene calls are TRBV10-3 and TRBJ1-2; no definite D call. The CDR3 loop spans 13 amino acids. Per germline, CDR1 ENHRY and CDR2 SYGVKD. Trimming shortened V by 3 bases and J by 1 base, and 6 bases separated the two germline ends. CDR3: CAISDSSNYGYTF. As DNA, the CDR3 is TGTGCCATCAGTGACTCCAGTAACTATGGCTACACCTTC.

This clonotype was seen at least ten times. The chain combines TRBV12-3 or TRBV12-4 with TRBJ1-6, with D hard to call. The CDR3 has 14 residues. V lost 6 bases to trimming and J lost 4 bases, with 10 bases between them. CDR3 in DNA: TGTGCCAGCAGCCCCGGCGGATATAATTCACCCCTCCACTTT. This codes for CASSPGGYNSPLHF.

This clonotype has a count of ten or more. The chain couples TRBV3-1 to TRBJ1-2; the D is unclear. The V gene's germline CDR1 is LGHDT and CDR2 YNNKEL (reference sequence). The CDR3 runs to 14 residues. V was cut by 4 bases and J by 6 bases, with 15 bases left in between. The CDR3 DNA reads TGTGCCAGCAGCCCTCCTATAGTTGGCCATGGCTACACCTTC. Translating gives CASSPPIVGHGYTF.

In this sample, this clonotype turned up a few times. V gene TRBV20-1 combines with J gene TRBJ2-1, with D hard to call. Trimming pared 1 base from V and 0 bases from J, leaving 13 bases between. This CDR3 spans 16 amino acids. Germline V gene lookup returns CDR1 DFQATT and CDR2 SNEGSKA (reference sequence). The CDR3 DNA reads TGCAGTGCTAGAGGGATTGAGGCCAGCTCCTACAATGAGCAGTTCTTC. Translating it yields CSARGIEASSYNEQFF.

This clonotype was recorded at least ten times. V gene TRBV2 combines with J gene TRBJ1-5; no clear D gene. V lost 7 bases and J 6 bases, leaving 16 bases between the germline ends. This CDR3 has 14 amino acids. Germline CDR1 SNHLY, CDR2 FYNNEI. CDR3 in amino acids: CASTQSLGFQPQHF. In DNA form, the CDR3 reads TGTGCCAGCACCCAAAGTCTCGGGTTTCAGCCCCAGCATTTT. Full variable domain (rest looked up from reference TRBV2 and TRBJ1-5): EPEVTQTPSHQVTQMGQEVILRCVPISNHLYFYWYRQILGQKVEFLVSFYNNEISEKSEIFDDQFSVERPDGSNFTLKIRSTKLEDSAMYFCASTQSLGFQPQHFGDGTRLSIL.

This clonotype was seen ten or more times. The chain employs TRBV30 and TRBJ1-2, with D hard to call. Germline V gene sequence: CDR1 GTSNPN, CDR2 SVGIG (reference sequence). The CDR3 runs 14 residues. Between the trimmed V and J ends, which lost 0 bases and 3 bases, there was a span of 11 bases. CDR3 protein: CAWSVLRADYGYTF. Written as DNA, the CDR3 is TGTGCCTGGAGTGTGCTCAGAGCGGACTATGGCTACACCTTC. The full variable domain, with the rest looked up from reference TRBV30 and TRBJ1-2, is SQTIHQWPATLVQPVGSPLSLECTVEGTSNPNLYWYRQAAGRGLQLLFYSVGIGQISSEVPQNLSASRPQDRQFILSSKKLLLSDSGFYLCAWSVLRADYGYTFGSGTRLTVV.

This clonotype was picked up many times. The chain couples TRBV20-1 to TRBJ2-3; D remains unclear. The CDR3 totals 15 residues. V gave up 0 bases and J gave up 0 bases, with 10 bases separating them. CDR1 is DFQATT, CDR2 SNEGSKA, per germline (reference sequence). For the CDR3, the DNA is TGCAGTGCTAGAGATGGAAGGGCCAGCACAGATACGCAGTATTTT. Translating it yields CSARDGRASTDTQYF.

V and J are TRBV5-1 and TRBJ2-5; TRBD1 or TRBD2 may be the D gene (6 bases each). This CDR3 spans 15 amino acids. CDR1 is SGHRS and CDR2 is YFSETQ in the germline V gene. The V end lost 0 bases, the J end lost 2 bases, and 11 bases lay between the germline ends. The CDR3, as DNA: TGCGCCAGCAGCTTGGGGGGGGCCACACAAGAGACCCAGTACTTC. It yields the protein CASSLGGATQETQYF.